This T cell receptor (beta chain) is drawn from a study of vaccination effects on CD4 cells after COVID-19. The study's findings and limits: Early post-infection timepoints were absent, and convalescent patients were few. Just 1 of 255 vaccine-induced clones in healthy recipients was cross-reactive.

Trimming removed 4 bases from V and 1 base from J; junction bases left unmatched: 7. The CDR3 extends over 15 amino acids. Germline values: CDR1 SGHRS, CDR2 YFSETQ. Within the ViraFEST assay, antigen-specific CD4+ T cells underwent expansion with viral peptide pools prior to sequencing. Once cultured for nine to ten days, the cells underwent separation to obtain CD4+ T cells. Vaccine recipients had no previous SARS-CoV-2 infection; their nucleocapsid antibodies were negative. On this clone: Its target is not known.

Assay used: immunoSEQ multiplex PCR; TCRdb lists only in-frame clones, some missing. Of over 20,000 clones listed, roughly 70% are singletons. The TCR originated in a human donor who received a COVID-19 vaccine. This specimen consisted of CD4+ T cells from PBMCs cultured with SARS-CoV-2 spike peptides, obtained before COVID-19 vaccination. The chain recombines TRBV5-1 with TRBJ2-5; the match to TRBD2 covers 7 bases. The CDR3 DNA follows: TGCGCCAGCAGCCCCCAATGGGGGGGCCAAGAGACCCAGTACTTC. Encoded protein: CASSPQWGGQETQYF.